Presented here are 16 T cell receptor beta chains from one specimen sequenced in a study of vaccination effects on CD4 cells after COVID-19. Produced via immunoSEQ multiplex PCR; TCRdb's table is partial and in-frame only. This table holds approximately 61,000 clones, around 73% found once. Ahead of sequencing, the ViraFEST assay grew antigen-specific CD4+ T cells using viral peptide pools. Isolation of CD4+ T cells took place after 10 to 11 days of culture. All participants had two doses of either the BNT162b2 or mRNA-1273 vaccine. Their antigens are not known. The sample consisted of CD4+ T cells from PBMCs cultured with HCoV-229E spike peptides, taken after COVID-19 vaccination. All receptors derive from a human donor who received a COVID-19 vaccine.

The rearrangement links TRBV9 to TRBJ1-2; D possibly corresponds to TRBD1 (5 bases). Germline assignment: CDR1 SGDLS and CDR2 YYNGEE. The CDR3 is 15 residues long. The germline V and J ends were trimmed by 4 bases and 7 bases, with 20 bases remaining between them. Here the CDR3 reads CASSPLVGGDRGYTF. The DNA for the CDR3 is TGTGCCAGCAGCCCTTTGGTGGGAGGGGACCGTGGCTACACCTTC.

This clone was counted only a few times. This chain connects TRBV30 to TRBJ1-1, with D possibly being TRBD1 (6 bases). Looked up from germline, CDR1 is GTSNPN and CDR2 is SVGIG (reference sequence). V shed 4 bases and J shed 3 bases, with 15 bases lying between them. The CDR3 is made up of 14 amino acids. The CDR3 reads CAWIGGPVYTEAFF. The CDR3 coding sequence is TGTGCCTGGATTGGGGGGCCGGTTTACACTGAAGCTTTCTTT.

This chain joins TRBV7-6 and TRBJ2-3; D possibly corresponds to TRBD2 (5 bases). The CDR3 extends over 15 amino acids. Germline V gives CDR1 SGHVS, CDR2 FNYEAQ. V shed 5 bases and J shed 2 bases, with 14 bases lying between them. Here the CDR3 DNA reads TGTGCCAGCAGCCCTCTGACTACCGCCACAGATACGCAGTATTTT. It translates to CASSPLTTATDTQYF.

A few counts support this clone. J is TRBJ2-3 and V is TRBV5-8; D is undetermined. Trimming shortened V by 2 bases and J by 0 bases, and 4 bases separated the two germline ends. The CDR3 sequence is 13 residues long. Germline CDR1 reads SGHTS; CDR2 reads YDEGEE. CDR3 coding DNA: TGTGCCAGCAGCTTTTCTAGCACAGATACGCAGTATTTT. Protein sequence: CASSFSSTDTQYF.

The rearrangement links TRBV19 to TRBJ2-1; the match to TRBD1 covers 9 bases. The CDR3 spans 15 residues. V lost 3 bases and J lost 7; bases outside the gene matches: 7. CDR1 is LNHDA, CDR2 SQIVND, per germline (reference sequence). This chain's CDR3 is CASSIRGQGANEQFF. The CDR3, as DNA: TGTGCCAGTAGTATTCGGGGACAGGGTGCGAATGAGCAGTTCTTC. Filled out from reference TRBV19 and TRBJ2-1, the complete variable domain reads DGGITQSPKYLFRKEGQNVTLSCEQNLNHDAMYWYRQDPGQGLRLIYYSQIVNDFQKGDIAEGYSVSREKKESFPLTVTSAQKNPTAFYLCASSIRGQGANEQFFGPGTRLTVL.

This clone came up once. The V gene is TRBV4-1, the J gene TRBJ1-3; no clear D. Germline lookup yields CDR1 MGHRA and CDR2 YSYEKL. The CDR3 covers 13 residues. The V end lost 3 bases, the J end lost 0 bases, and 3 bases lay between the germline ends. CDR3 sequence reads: CASSQISGNTIYF. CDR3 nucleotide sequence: TGCGCCAGCAGCCAGATCTCTGGAAACACCATATATTTT.

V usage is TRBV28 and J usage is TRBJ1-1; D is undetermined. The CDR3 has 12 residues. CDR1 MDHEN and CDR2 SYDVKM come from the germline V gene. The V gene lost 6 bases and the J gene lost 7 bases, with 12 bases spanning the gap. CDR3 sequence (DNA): TGTGCCAGCAGGGTGGGAGCAGTTGAAGCTTTCTTT. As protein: CASRVGAVEAFF.

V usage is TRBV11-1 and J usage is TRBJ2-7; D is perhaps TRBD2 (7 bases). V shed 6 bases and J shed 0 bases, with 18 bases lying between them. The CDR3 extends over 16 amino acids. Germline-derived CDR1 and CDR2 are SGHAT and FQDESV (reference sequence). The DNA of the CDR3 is TGTGCCAGCAGTTTTAGCGGGCGGGGGCACTCCTACGAGCAGTACGTC. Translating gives CASSFSGRGHSYEQYV.

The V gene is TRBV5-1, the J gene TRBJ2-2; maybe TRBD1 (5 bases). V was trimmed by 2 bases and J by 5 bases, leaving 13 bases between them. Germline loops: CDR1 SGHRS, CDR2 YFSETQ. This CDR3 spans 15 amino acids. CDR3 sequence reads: CASSFNLGQTGELFF. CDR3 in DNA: TGCGCCAGCAGCTTTAACCTCGGACAAACCGGGGAGCTGTTTTTT.

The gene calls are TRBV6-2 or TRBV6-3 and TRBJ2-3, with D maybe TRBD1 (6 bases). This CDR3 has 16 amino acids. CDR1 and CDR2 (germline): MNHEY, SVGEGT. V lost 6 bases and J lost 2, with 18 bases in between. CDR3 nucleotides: TGTGCCAGCAGCTCTCCCGGCAGGGGCCCCACAGATACGCAGTATTTT. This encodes CASSSPGRGPTDTQYF.

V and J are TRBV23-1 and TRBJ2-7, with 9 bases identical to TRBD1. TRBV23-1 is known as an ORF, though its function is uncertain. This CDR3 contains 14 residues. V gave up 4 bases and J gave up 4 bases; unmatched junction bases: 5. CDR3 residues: CASSPQGASYEQYV. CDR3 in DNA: TGCGCCAGCAGTCCACAGGGGGCCTCTTACGAGCAGTACGTC.

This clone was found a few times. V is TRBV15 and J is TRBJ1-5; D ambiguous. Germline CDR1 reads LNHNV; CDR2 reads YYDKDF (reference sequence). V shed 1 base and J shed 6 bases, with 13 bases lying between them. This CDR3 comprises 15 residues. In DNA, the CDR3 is TGTGCCACCAGCAGAGGTGATTCGGGGTTTCAGCCCCAGCATTTT. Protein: CATSRGDSGFQPQHF.

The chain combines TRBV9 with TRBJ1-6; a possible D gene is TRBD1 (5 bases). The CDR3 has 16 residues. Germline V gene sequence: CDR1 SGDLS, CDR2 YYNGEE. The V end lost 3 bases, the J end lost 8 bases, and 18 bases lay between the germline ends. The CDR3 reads CASSDQSGTTYSPLHF. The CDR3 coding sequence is TGTGCCAGCAGCGACCAATCCGGGACGACCTATTCACCCCTCCACTTT.

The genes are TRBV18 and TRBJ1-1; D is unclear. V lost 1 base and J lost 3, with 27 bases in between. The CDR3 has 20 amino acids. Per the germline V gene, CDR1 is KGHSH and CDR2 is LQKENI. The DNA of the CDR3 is TGTGCCAGCTCACCACGCCTGCTTTCCCAGTTCCCCTCCGGAGACACTGAAGCTTTCTTT. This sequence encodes CASSPRLLSQFPSGDTEAFF.

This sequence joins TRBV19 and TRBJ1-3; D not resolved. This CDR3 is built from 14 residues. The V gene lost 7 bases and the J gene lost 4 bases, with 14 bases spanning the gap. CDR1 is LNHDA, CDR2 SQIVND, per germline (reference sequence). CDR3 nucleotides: TGTGCCAGTACCCCCGGGGAATCCGGAAACACCATATATTTT. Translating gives CASTPGESGNTIYF.

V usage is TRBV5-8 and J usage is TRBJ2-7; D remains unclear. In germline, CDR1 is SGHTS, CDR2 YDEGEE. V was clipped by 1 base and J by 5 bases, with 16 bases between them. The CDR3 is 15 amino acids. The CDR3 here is CASSLLGSAYHEQYV. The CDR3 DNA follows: TGTGCCAGCAGCTTGTTGGGCAGCGCCTATCACGAGCAGTACGTC.